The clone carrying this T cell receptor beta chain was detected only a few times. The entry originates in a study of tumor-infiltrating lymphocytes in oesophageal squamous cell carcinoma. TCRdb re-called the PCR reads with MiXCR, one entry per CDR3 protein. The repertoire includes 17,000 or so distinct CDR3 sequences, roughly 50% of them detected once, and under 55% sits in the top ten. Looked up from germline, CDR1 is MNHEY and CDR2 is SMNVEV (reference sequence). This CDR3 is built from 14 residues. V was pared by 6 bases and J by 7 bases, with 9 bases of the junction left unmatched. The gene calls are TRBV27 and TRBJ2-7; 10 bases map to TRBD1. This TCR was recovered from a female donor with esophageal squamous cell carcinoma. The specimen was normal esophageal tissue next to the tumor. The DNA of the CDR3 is TGTGCCAGCAGAAGTGGGACAGGGGTGAATGAGCAGTACTTC. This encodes CASRSGTGVNEQYF.